The sequence of this T cell receptor (beta chain) was determined in a study of cytomegalovirus exposure and HLA in healthy donors. Trimming took off 5 bases at V and 2 bases at J, with 14 bases between the two ends. The CDR3 is 15 residues long. Germline CDR1 reads SGHTA; CDR2 reads FQGTGA. Healthy donors of bone marrow made up the group. Use of 60 Vbeta and 13 Jbeta primers characterized the PCR. Here immunoSEQ multiplex PCR was the method, and the copy in TCRdb shows in-frame clones only, minus some. The sample includes about 140,000 clones, more than 70% of them seen just once. This clonotype was obtained from a man aged 50-60 years in good health and CMV-seronegative. Sequencing used PBMCs. V gene TRBV7-3 combines with J gene TRBJ2-3; D not certain. CDR3 protein: CASSPSRSPTDTQYF. CDR3 nucleotides: TGTGCCAGCAGCCCCTCTAGGTCCCCCACAGATACGCAGTATTTT.